This entry lists 21 T cell receptor beta chains sequenced from one sample in a study of identical twins. TCRdb ran MiXCR on the 5' RACE reads and lists one entry per CDR3 protein. This table holds 310,000 or so distinct CDR3 sequences, just under 9.5% found once. These same records also appear under a second study, on yellow fever vaccine responses in identical twins.

The sequencing input was CD8+ T cells sorted from blood. All receptors come from a woman under 30 in good health.

This clonotype was detected a few times. The chain employs TRBV7-2 and TRBJ2-3; D is undetermined. CDR1 and CDR2 from the germline V gene are SGHTA and FQGNSA. The ends were cut back, 1 base at V and 6 bases at J, with 20 bases in the middle. This CDR3 spans 17 amino acids. CDR3: CASSLVLGSDDPDTQYF. As DNA, the CDR3 is TGTGCCAGCAGCTTAGTCTTGGGGTCAGATGACCCGGATACGCAGTATTTT.

This clonotype was detected ten times or more. This chain uses TRBV7-9 with TRBJ2-2; 8 nucleotides match TRBD1. The CDR3 sequence is 16 residues long. J was trimmed by 1 base and V by 5 bases; bases with no gene match: 6. Per the germline V gene, CDR1 is SEHNR and CDR2 is FQNEAQ (reference sequence). For the CDR3, the DNA is TGTGCCAGCAGCGAAACAGGGGGAGGGAACACCGGGGAGCTGTTTTTT. It translates to CASSETGGGNTGELFF.

Concerning this clonotype: With a much larger clone just one base away, this may be a read error. The V gene is TRBV5-4, the J gene TRBJ2-3; D not certain. V lost 8 bases, J lost 5 bases, and 9 bases lay in between. The CDR3 contains 11 residues. CDR1 and CDR2 (germline): SGHNT, YYREEE (reference sequence). The CDR3 region is CARPSQDTQYF. The CDR3 DNA is TGTGCCAGACCCTCCCAAGATACGCAGTATTTT.

In this sample, this clonotype turned up many times. The CDR3 DNA follows: TGTGCCAGCGCCAGCGGGAGAGGCGAGCAGTACTTC. Translation: CASASGRGEQYF. The V gene is TRBV11-2, the J gene TRBJ2-7; 8 bases align to TRBD2. The CDR3 runs 12 residues. Germline-derived CDR1 and CDR2 are SGHAT and FQNNGV. Losses at the gene ends were 8 bases for V and 6 bases for J; bases not matched to a gene: 6.

This chain joins TRBV2 and TRBJ2-1; D ambiguous. CDR3 size: 16 residues. Germline V gene lookup returns CDR1 SNHLY and CDR2 FYNNEI. V was clipped by 7 bases and J by 3 bases, with 19 bases between them. CDR3 residues: CASILSGDSSYNEQFF. As DNA, the CDR3 is TGTGCCAGCATTTTATCCGGTGATTCGAGCTACAATGAGCAGTTCTTC.

The sample holds a few counts of this clonotype. The chain couples TRBV30 to TRBJ2-5; the match to TRBD2 covers 11 bases. With 5 bases clipped from V and 5 bases from J, the junction kept 7 bases outside the gene matches. Germline CDR1 and CDR2: GTSNPN and SVGIG (reference sequence). The CDR3 contains 14 residues. CDR3 amino acids: CAWASGGWQETQYF. The CDR3 DNA is TGTGCCTGGGCTAGCGGGGGGTGGCAGGAGACCCAGTACTTC.

The rearrangement links TRBV27 to TRBJ2-3, with 7 bases fitting TRBD2. Looked up from germline, CDR1 is MNHEY and CDR2 is SMNVEV (reference sequence). Unmatched junction bases numbered 7, after V lost 4 bases and J lost 0 bases. The CDR3 covers 16 residues. In DNA, the CDR3 is TGTGCCAGCAGTTCAACCAGGCGGGGGAGCACAGATACGCAGTATTTT. Translation: CASSSTRRGSTDTQYF.

This clonotype was picked up many times. The rearrangement links TRBV7-9 to TRBJ2-1; D possibly corresponds to TRBD1 (5 bases). V lost 8 bases and J 0 bases, leaving 14 bases between the germline ends. Germline lookup yields CDR1 SEHNR and CDR2 FQNEAQ (reference sequence). This CDR3 region has 15 residues. The CDR3 DNA reads TGTGCCAGCCGGACGTCAGGGTTCTCCTACAATGAGCAGTTCTTC. Residues: CASRTSGFSYNEQFF.

The J gene is TRBJ1-1, the V gene TRBV2; 7 positions agree with TRBD1. The germline gives CDR1 SNHLY, CDR2 FYNNEI. With V trimmed by 9 bases and J by 6 bases, 10 bases remained unmatched. There are 13 residues in the CDR3. CDR3 region: CARTRQGYPEAFF. The CDR3 DNA reads TGTGCCAGGACCCGACAGGGATATCCTGAAGCTTTCTTT.

This clonotype occurred many times. This chain joins TRBV7-2 and TRBJ2-3; D is ambiguous. Germline lookup yields CDR1 SGHTA and CDR2 FQGNSA. There are 13 residues in the CDR3. The V gene lost 5 bases and the J gene lost 2 bases, with 8 bases spanning the gap. CDR3 coding DNA: TGTGCCAGCAGCCTCCCCCCCACAGATACGCAGTATTTT. Translating it yields CASSLPPTDTQYF.

At least ten counts were recorded for this clonotype. This chain uses TRBV27 with TRBJ2-7; 7 nucleotides align to TRBD2. Germline lookup yields CDR1 MNHEY and CDR2 SMNVEV (reference sequence). Unmatched junction bases numbered 5, after V lost 0 bases and J lost 3 bases. This CDR3 comprises 15 residues. The CDR3 DNA is TGTGCCAGCAGTTTATCTTTGGGAGGGTACTACGAGCAGTACTTC. Its protein is CASSLSLGGYYEQYF.

This clonotype appeared many times. The chain carries TRBV7-8 and TRBJ2-2, with a weak D call TRBD1 (6 bases). Trimming shortened V by 2 bases and J by 10 bases, and 17 bases separated the two germline ends. The CDR3 spans 15 residues. Germline values: CDR1 SGHVS, CDR2 FQNEAQ. The CDR3 DNA follows: TGTGCCAGCAGCTTAAGTACAGGGTCACCGGAGGAGCTGTTTTTT. Translation: CASSLSTGSPEELFF.

This clonotype was recorded at least ten times. The chain combines TRBV20-1 with TRBJ2-7; D is unclear. Between the trimmed V and J ends, which lost 0 bases and 0 bases, there was a span of 6 bases. This CDR3 spans 13 amino acids. Germline V gene sequence: CDR1 DFQATT, CDR2 SNEGSKA (reference sequence). This CDR3 is CSARDARSYEQYF. CDR3 sequence (DNA): TGCAGTGCTAGAGATGCACGCTCCTACGAGCAGTACTTC.

This clonotype was recorded at least ten times. The chain carries TRBV5-1 and TRBJ2-3, with 8 nucleotides matching TRBD1. J gave up 3 bases and V 0 bases, and 6 bases lay outside the gene matches. CDR1 is SGHRS and CDR2 is YFSETQ in the germline V gene. The CDR3 covers 16 residues. The CDR3 loop is CASSLVQGAWTDTQYF. CDR3 nucleotides: TGCGCCAGCAGCTTGGTTCAGGGGGCTTGGACAGATACGCAGTATTTT.

This chain connects TRBV4-3 to TRBJ2-5; 7 bases agree with TRBD2. CDR3 length: 15 amino acids. Per the germline V gene, CDR1 is LGHNA and CDR2 is YSLEER. The V gene end was trimmed by 0 bases and the J gene end by 5 bases; junction bases not matched to a gene: 6. Here the CDR3 reads CASSQERGEWETQYF. CDR3 DNA: TGCGCCAGCAGCCAAGAACGGGGGGAGTGGGAGACCCAGTACTTC.

The chain is built from TRBV27 and TRBJ2-3, with D uncertain. This CDR3 is 15 amino acids long. Trimming took 6 bases from V and 2 from J, leaving 15 bases between them. Per germline, CDR1 MNHEY and CDR2 SMNVEV (reference sequence). The CDR3 is CASSPALRDTDTQYF. CDR3 nucleotides: TGTGCCAGCAGCCCCGCTCTGCGAGACACAGATACGCAGTATTTT.

This clonotype occurred a few times. J is TRBJ2-1 and V is TRBV7-9, with 11 nucleotides matching TRBD2. The CDR3 has 16 residues. In germline, CDR1 is SEHNR, CDR2 FQNEAQ (reference sequence). V shed 5 bases and J 3 bases; nucleotides not matched to a gene: 6. This chain's CDR3 is CASSPILAGDYNEQFF. The DNA of the CDR3 is TGTGCCAGCAGCCCCATACTAGCGGGGGACTACAATGAGCAGTTCTTC.

The chain is built from TRBV29-1 and TRBJ1-2, with D unclear. The germline gives CDR1 SQVTM, CDR2 ANQGSEA. There are 13 residues in the CDR3. V lost 3 bases and J lost 4, with 12 bases in between. CDR3 DNA sequence: TGCAGCGTTGAGCACAGTTCGGGCTATGGCTACACCTTC. It yields the protein CSVEHSSGYGYTF.

The chain recombines TRBV6-2 or TRBV6-3 with TRBJ2-4, with 11 bases identical to TRBD1. With 4 bases clipped from V and 11 bases from J, the junction kept 7 bases outside the gene matches. Per germline, CDR1 MNHEY and CDR2 SVGEGT. The CDR3 sequence is 14 residues long. CDR3 in DNA: TGTGCCAGCAGTTTGGACAGGGGGCAAGGATTTCAGTACTTC. It codes for CASSLDRGQGFQYF.

This clonotype was counted a few times. The CDR3 DNA is TGTGCCAGCAGTTTATTTGATGCGTCTCCGGAGACCCAGTACTTC. Translation gives CASSLFDASPETQYF. This chain links TRBV28 with TRBJ2-5; D is unclear. This CDR3 spans 15 amino acids. V was clipped by 1 base and J by 5 bases, with 14 bases between them. Germline CDR1 is MDHEN and CDR2 is SYDVKM.

This clonotype was seen at least ten times. The chain links TRBV3-1 to TRBJ1-5, with TRBD1 as a possible D gene (6 bases). The germline V and J ends were trimmed by 1 base and 6 bases, with 13 bases remaining between them. The germline V gene encodes CDR1 LGHDT and CDR2 YNNKEL (reference sequence). The CDR3 sequence is 15 residues long. The CDR3 bases are TGTGCCAGCAGCCAAGCTACAGGGATTGGTCAGCCCCAGCATTTT. Amino acid sequence: CASSQATGIGQPQHF. Using reference TRBV3-1 and TRBJ1-5 for the parts outside the CDR3, the full variable domain is DTAVSQTPKYLVTQMGNDKSIKCEQNLGHDTMYWYKQDSKKFLKIMFSYNNKELIINETVPNRFSPKSPDKAHLNLHINSLELGDSAVYFCASSQATGIGQPQHFGDGTRLSIL.